This entry lists 6 T cell receptor beta chains sequenced from one sample in a study of T-cell memory formation after mild COVID-19. Each CDR3 protein gets one entry after TCRdb re-called the 5' RACE reads with MiXCR. This sample carries about 340,000 distinct CDR3 sequences, approximately 13% of them seen once, and the ten largest clones take about 22%. Sequencing used PBMCs or a T cell subset sorted from them (not recorded which). The receptors were sampled from a man aged 18 to 30 who had mild COVID-19 (a few samples of this study predate the infection). Cell type and time point are not known.

This clonotype came up a few times. The chain joins TRBV6-5 to TRBJ1-4; D is perhaps TRBD1 (5 bases). This CDR3 contains 17 residues. Trimming removed 5 bases at V and 2 bases at J, with 18 bases between. Germline-derived CDR1 and CDR2 are MNHEY and SVGAGI. In nucleotides, the CDR3 is TGTGCCAGCAGTAATATAAAGGCGGGGGTTACTAATGAAAAACTGTTTTTT. Protein product: CASSNIKAGVTNEKLFF.

Only a few counts were recorded for this clonotype. The gene calls are TRBV9 and TRBJ2-1; 8 bases match TRBD2. The CDR3 is 16 residues long. Germline V CDR1 and CDR2: SGDLS, YYNGEE. The ends lost 0 bases at V and 4 bases at J; junction bases unmatched: 6. The DNA of the CDR3 is TGTGCCAGCAGCGTAGGCGGTAGCGGGGAATACAATGAGCAGTTCTTC. Protein sequence: CASSVGGSGEYNEQFF.

This clonotype was counted between two and nine times. The chain links TRBV9 to TRBJ2-4; 8 bases match TRBD1. The V and J ends lost 7 bases and 8 bases, in that order; junction bases with no gene match: 14. Per germline, CDR1 SGDLS and CDR2 YYNGEE. The CDR3 contains 15 residues. The CDR3 nucleotides read TGTGCCAGCCATGTGGGGGACAGGACCTTATACATTCAGTACTTC. It is translated as CASHVGDRTLYIQYF. Filled out from reference TRBV9 and TRBJ2-4, the complete variable domain reads DSGVTQTPKHLITATGQRVTLRCSPRSGDLSVYWYQQSLDQGLQFLIQYYNGEERAKGNILERFSAQQFPDLHSELNLSSLELGDSALYFCASHVGDRTLYIQYFGAGTRLSVL.

This clonotype was observed a few times. V gene TRBV5-1 combines with J gene TRBJ2-3, with 9 bases matching TRBD2. Germline V lookup: CDR1 SGHRS, CDR2 YFSETQ. Trimming took 8 bases from V and 2 from J; bases not matched to a gene: 6. The CDR3 has 14 residues. As DNA, the CDR3 is TGCGCCAGTGGACGCGGGGGGGACACAGATACGCAGTATTTT. Its protein is CASGRGGDTDTQYF.

This clonotype was found a few times. The J gene is TRBJ2-7, the V gene TRBV5-5, with D tentatively TRBD1 (7 bases). Germline V gene sequence: CDR1 SGHKS, CDR2 YYEKEE (reference sequence). V was clipped by 0 bases and J by 4 bases, with 14 bases between them. This CDR3 comprises 15 residues. For the CDR3, the DNA is TGTGCCAGCAGCTTGGGAGGAGGGGGCTGGTACGAGCAGTACGTC. Translated, it gives CASSLGGGGWYEQYV.

This chain joins TRBV20-1 and TRBJ2-3; 9 bases fit TRBD2. V shed 3 bases, J shed 2 bases, and the junction held 6 bases outside the gene matches. Germline CDR1 and CDR2: DFQATT and SNEGSKA (reference sequence). There are 15 residues in the CDR3. The CDR3 coding sequence is TGCAGTGCTAGTGGCGAGCGGGGGGCCACAGATACGCAGTATTTT. Translating it yields CSASGERGATDTQYF.